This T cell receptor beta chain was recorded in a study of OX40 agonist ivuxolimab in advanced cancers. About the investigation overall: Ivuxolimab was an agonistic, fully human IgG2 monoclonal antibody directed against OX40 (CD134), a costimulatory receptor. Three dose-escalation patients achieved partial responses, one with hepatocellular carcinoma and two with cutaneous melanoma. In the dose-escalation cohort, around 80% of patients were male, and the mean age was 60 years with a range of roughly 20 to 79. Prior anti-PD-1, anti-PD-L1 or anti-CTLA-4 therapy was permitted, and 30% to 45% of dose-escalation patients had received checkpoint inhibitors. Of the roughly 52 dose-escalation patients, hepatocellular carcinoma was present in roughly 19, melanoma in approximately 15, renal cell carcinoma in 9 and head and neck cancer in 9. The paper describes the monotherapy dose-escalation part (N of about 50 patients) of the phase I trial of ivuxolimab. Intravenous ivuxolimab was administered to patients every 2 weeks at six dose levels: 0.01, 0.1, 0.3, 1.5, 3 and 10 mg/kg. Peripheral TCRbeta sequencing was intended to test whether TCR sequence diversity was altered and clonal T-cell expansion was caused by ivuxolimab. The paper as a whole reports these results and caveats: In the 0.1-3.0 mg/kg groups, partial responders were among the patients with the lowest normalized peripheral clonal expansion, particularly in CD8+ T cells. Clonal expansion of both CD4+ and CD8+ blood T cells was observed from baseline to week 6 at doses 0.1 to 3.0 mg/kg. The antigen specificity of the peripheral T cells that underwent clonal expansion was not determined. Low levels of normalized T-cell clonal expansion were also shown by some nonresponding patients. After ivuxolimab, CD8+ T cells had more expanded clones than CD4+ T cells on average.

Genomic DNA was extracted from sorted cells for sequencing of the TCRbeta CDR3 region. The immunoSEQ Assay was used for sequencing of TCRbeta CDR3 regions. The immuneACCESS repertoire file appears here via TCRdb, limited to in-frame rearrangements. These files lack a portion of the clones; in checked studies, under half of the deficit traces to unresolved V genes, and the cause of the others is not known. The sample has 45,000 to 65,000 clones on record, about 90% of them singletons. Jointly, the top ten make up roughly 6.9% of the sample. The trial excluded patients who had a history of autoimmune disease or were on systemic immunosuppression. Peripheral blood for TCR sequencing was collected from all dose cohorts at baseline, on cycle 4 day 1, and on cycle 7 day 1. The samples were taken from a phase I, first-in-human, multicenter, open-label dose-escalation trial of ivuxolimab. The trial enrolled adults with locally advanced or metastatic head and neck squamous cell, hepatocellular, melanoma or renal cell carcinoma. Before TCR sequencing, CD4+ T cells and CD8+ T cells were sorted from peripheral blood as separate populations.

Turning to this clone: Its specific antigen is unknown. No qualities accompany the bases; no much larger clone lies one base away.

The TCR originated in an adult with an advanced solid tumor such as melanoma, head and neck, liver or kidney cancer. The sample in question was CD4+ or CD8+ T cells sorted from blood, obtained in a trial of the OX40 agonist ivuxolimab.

The sequenced DNA: TGTGCCTGGGACGGACAGGGGACTCAGCCCCAGCATTTT. This yields the protein CAWDGQGTQPQHF. Recombination joined TRBV30 with TRBJ1-5; 9 central nucleotides agree with TRBD1. V is pruned by 5 bases and J by 6 bases, leaving 5 bases of the junction without a gene match. Including the terminal cysteine and phenylalanine, the CDR3 comprises 13 residues. Only the CDR3 portion is preserved as DNA: 39 bases, with reading frame beginning at the first base. CDR1 and CDR2 were assigned from the germline V gene (reference sequence) as GTSNPN and SVGIG. Extended through the reference TRBV30 and TRBJ1-5 proteins, this CDR3 yields the full variable domain: SQTIHQWPATLVQPVGSPLSLECTVEGTSNPNLYWYRQAAGRGLQLLFYSVGIGQISSEVPQNLSASRPQDRQFILSSKKLLLSDSGFYLCAWDGQGTQPQHFGDGTRLSIL.